Each of the 5 T cell receptor beta chains below was sequenced from the same sample in a study of CD8+ T cells in alopecia areata. Extracted RNA was reverse transcribed, and the resulting cDNA served as sequencing template. The assay was immunoSEQ multiplex PCR, and TCRdb's table has in-frame clones only and misses some. There are 150,000 to 200,000 clones in the sample; around 56% occur only once, and 3% to 3.5% lies in the top ten. Treatment here: oral pan-JAK inhibitor, 5-10 mg twice daily. The sample consisted of CD4+ T cells sorted from blood, taken at week 4, from a patient treated with tofacitinib. All receptors derive from a human donor with alopecia areata.

The J gene is TRBJ2-4, the V gene TRBV7-2; 8 bases line up with TRBD1. The CDR3 spans 17 residues. V was clipped by 5 bases and J by 0 bases; unmatched bases: 9. Germline CDR1 and CDR2: SGHTA and FQGNSA. For the CDR3, the DNA is TGTGCCAGCAGCAACAAAGGACAGGGTAGAGCCAAAAACATTCAGTACTTC. Amino acids: CASSNKGQGRAKNIQYF.

The rearrangement links TRBV30 to TRBJ2-1; no clear D gene. Germline assignment: CDR1 GTSNPN and CDR2 SVGIG (reference sequence). The CDR3 has 14 amino acids. V lost 1 base and J 6 bases, leaving 13 bases between the germline ends. The DNA for the CDR3 is TGTGCCTGGAGTGCTACTTTAAGTGGCAATGAGCAGTTCTTC. Amino acid sequence: CAWSATLSGNEQFF.

The chain recombines TRBV2 with TRBJ2-2, with D unresolved. CDR1 and CDR2 (germline): SNHLY, FYNNEI. V was cut by 8 bases and J by 6 bases, with 7 bases left in between. The CDR3 has 11 amino acids. CDR3 DNA sequence: TGTGCCAGCCAGAGTCCCGGGGAGCTGTTTTTT. Its translation is CASQSPGELFF.

This chain links TRBV5-1 with TRBJ2-3; 8 bases are a match to TRBD2. The CDR3 is 16 residues long. CDR1 SGHRS and CDR2 YFSETQ come from the germline V gene. The V gene end was trimmed by 0 bases and the J gene end by 6 bases; junction bases not matched to a gene: 9. The CDR3 sequence: CASSLAGSGGQDTQYF. The DNA of the CDR3 is TGCGCCAGCAGCTTGGCGGGGAGCGGGGGCCAGGATACGCAGTATTTT.

This sequence joins TRBV30 and TRBJ1-4; D remains ambiguous. This CDR3 contains 11 residues. Germline-derived CDR1 and CDR2 are GTSNPN and SVGIG (reference sequence). V lost 2 bases and J lost 8, with 6 bases in between. The CDR3 sequence is CAWSWNEKLFF. CDR3 nucleotide sequence: TGTGCCTGGAGTTGGAACGAAAAACTGTTTTTT. Looking up the rest from reference TRBV30 and TRBJ1-4 gives the full variable domain: SQTIHQWPATLVQPVGSPLSLECTVEGTSNPNLYWYRQAAGRGLQLLFYSVGIGQISSEVPQNLSASRPQDRQFILSSKKLLLSDSGFYLCAWSWNEKLFFGSGTQLSVL.